The 19 T cell receptor beta chains in this list originate from one sample, sequenced in a study of CD8+ T cells in alopecia areata. Following extraction, RNA underwent reverse transcription to cDNA, which served as the sequencing template. Repertoires were generated with immunoSEQ multiplex PCR, while TCRdb's copy carries only in-frame clones and drops some. The table shows about 150,000 clones, with more than 45% occurring only once. The starting material was CD8+ T cells sorted from blood, obtained at week 0. The receptors derive from a human donor with alopecia areata.

This clone was detected a few times. V usage is TRBV7-9 and J usage is TRBJ2-2, with D maybe TRBD2 (6 bases). Germline-derived CDR1 and CDR2 are SEHNR and FQNEAQ (reference sequence). The V and J ends lost 1 base and 1 base respectively, with 10 bases between them. This CDR3 is built from 16 residues. This chain's CDR3 is CASSLGRGLNTGELFF. The CDR3 DNA follows: TGTGCCAGCAGCTTAGGGCGGGGACTGAACACCGGGGAGCTGTTTTTT. The full variable domain, its missing parts supplied by reference TRBV7-9 and TRBJ2-2, is DTGVSQNPRHKITKRGQNVTFRCDPISEHNRLYWYRQTLGQGPEFLTYFQNEAQLEKSRLLSDRFSAERPKGSFSTLEIQRTEQGDSAMYLCASSLGRGLNTGELFFGEGSRLTVL.

The J gene is TRBJ2-1, the V gene TRBV30; 8 bases are shared with TRBD2. The CDR3 is made up of 14 amino acids. Germline values: CDR1 GTSNPN, CDR2 SVGIG (reference sequence). J was trimmed by 8 bases and V by 0 bases; bases with no gene match: 6. The CDR3 DNA sequence: TGTGCCTGGAGTGTGGGCGGGGGGCACGATGAGCAGTTCTTC. Protein: CAWSVGGGHDEQFF.

J is TRBJ2-7 and V is TRBV6-5; D possibly corresponds to TRBD1 (6 bases). This CDR3 region has 13 residues. The V gene lost 8 bases and the J gene lost 4 bases, with 15 bases spanning the gap. Germline CDR1 reads MNHEY; CDR2 reads SVGAGI. This chain's CDR3 is CASRDNQKYEQYF. The CDR3 DNA sequence: TGTGCCAGCCGGGACAACCAAAAGTACGAGCAGTACTTC.

The chain recombines TRBV14 with TRBJ2-7, with TRBD1 identical over 11 bases. CDR1 is SGHDN, CDR2 FVKESK, per germline. CDR3 size: 14 residues. Losses at the gene ends were 2 bases for V and 6 bases for J; bases not matched to a gene: 3. The CDR3 DNA reads as TGTGCCAGCAGCCAATCGGACAGGGGGCGCGAGCAGTACTTC. Amino acids: CASSQSDRGREQYF.

The V gene is TRBV5-1, the J gene TRBJ2-7, with TRBD1 as a possible D gene (6 bases). CDR1 and CDR2 (germline): SGHRS, YFSETQ. The V gene lost 5 bases and the J gene lost 1 base, with 10 bases spanning the gap. The CDR3 consists of 13 residues. CDR3 sequence: CASRQGGSYEQYF. The DNA of the CDR3 is TGCGCCAGCAGACAAGGGGGTTCCTACGAGCAGTACTTC.

The chain recombines TRBV29-1 with TRBJ2-7; no firm D call. V was pared by 6 bases and J by 2 bases, with 5 bases between. Germline CDR1 and CDR2: SQVTM and ANQGSEA. The CDR3 totals 10 residues. CDR3 in DNA: TGCAGCGTGATTACCTACGAGCAGTACTTC. Translated: CSVITYEQYF.

This chain joins TRBV29-1 and TRBJ2-2, with D maybe TRBD1 (5 bases). CDR3 length: 13 residues. V gave up 7 bases and J gave up 1 base, with 10 bases separating them. Germline V CDR1 and CDR2: SQVTM, ANQGSEA. The CDR3 DNA sequence: TGCAGCGCTCCTAGGGGGAACACCGGGGAGCTGTTTTTT. Protein sequence: CSAPRGNTGELFF.

This chain connects TRBV7-8 to TRBJ2-3; TRBD2 agrees at 8 bases. CDR1 is SGHVS and CDR2 is FQNEAQ in the germline V gene. The CDR3 has 15 amino acids. After removal of 2 bases from V and 3 bases from J, the junction contained 4 bases not matched to a gene. CDR3 DNA sequence: TGTGCCAGCAGCTTACCCGGGACTAGTACAGATACGCAGTATTTT. Translated, it gives CASSLPGTSTDTQYF.

The CDR3 here is CASSAFDYNEQFF. CDR3 nucleotides: TGTGCCAGCAGCGCTTTTGACTACAATGAGCAGTTCTTC. This chain uses TRBV9 with TRBJ2-1, with no clear D. Trimming shortened V by 3 bases and J by 3 bases, and 7 bases separated the two germline ends. Germline loops: CDR1 SGDLS, CDR2 YYNGEE. This CDR3 is 13 amino acids long. Drawing the rest from reference TRBV9 and TRBJ2-1, the complete variable domain is DSGVTQTPKHLITATGQRVTLRCSPRSGDLSVYWYQQSLDQGLQFLIQYYNGEERAKGNILERFSAQQFPDLHSELNLSSLELGDSALYFCASSAFDYNEQFFGPGTRLTVL.

The V call is TRBV5-8, the J call TRBJ2-5; no clear D gene. This CDR3 has 16 amino acids. The germline V gene encodes CDR1 SGHTS and CDR2 YDEGEE. V lost 2 bases, J lost 0 bases, and 14 bases lay in between. CDR3: CASSLDGPSYQETQYF. The CDR3 DNA sequence: TGTGCCAGCAGCTTAGACGGACCAAGTTACCAAGAGACCCAGTACTTC. The complete variable domain, with remaining parts taken from reference TRBV5-8 and TRBJ2-5, reads EAGVTQSPTHLIKTRGQQATLRCSPISGHTSVYWYQQALGLGLQFLLWYDEGEERNRGNFPPRFSGRQFPNYSSELNVNALELEDSALYLCASSLDGPSYQETQYFGPGTRLLVL.

This chain uses TRBV9 with TRBJ2-7, with 7 positions matching TRBD2. The ends lost 4 bases at V and 5 bases at J; junction bases unmatched: 3. In germline, CDR1 is SGDLS, CDR2 YYNGEE. This CDR3 is built from 12 residues. The DNA for the CDR3 is TGTGCCAGCAGCCGGACTAGTAACGAGCAGTACTTC. Translation gives CASSRTSNEQYF.

This rearrangement joins TRBV5-4 to TRBJ2-7, with 7 bases that match TRBD1. CDR3 length: 14 amino acids. J gave up 5 bases and V 0 bases, and 5 bases lay outside the gene matches. Germline V lookup: CDR1 SGHNT, CDR2 YYREEE (reference sequence). CDR3 nucleotide sequence: TGTGCCAGCAGCTTGGGGGACAGCGGCCACGAGCAGTACTTC. Its protein is CASSLGDSGHEQYF.

The chain combines TRBV25-1 with TRBJ2-1, with a weak D call TRBD1 (6 bases). Trimming removed 6 bases at V and 6 bases at J, with 6 bases between. This CDR3 is built from 11 residues. CDR1 MGHDK and CDR2 SYGVNS come from the germline V gene. CDR3 loop: CASRGGNEQFF. The CDR3 nucleotides are TGTGCCAGCAGAGGGGGCAATGAGCAGTTCTTC.

V gene TRBV5-6 combines with J gene TRBJ2-1; a weak D match, TRBD2 (7 bases). Germline lookup yields CDR1 SGHDT and CDR2 YYEEEE. The CDR3 runs to 16 residues. Trimming cost V 0 bases and J 4 bases, with 14 bases left between them. The CDR3: CASSLALAGAYNEQFF. CDR3 in DNA: TGTGCCAGCAGCTTGGCTCTGGCGGGGGCATACAATGAGCAGTTCTTC.

The chain employs TRBV4-3 and TRBJ1-6; D call uncertain. The CDR3 runs 15 residues. CDR1 and CDR2 from the germline V gene are LGHNA and YSLEER. Trimming removed 0 bases from V and 7 bases from J, with 10 bases in between. DNA of the CDR3: TGCGCCAGCAGCCAAGATCGGGTCGCAAATTCACCCCTCCACTTT. Encoded protein: CASSQDRVANSPLHF.

V and J are TRBV13 and TRBJ2-7; TRBD2 aligns across 8 bases. With V trimmed by 6 bases and J by 2 bases, 3 bases remained unmatched. The CDR3 is 13 amino acids. Per the germline V gene, CDR1 is PRHDT and CDR2 is FYEKMQ (reference sequence). The CDR3 protein is CASRFGGAYEQYF. The CDR3 nucleotides read TGTGCCAGCAGGTTCGGGGGGGCCTACGAGCAGTACTTC.

In this sample, this clone turned up a few times. The chain combines TRBV6-5 with TRBJ2-4; maybe TRBD2 (5 bases). Trimming took off 6 bases at V and 7 bases at J, with 16 bases between the two ends. Looked up from germline, CDR1 is MNHEY and CDR2 is SVGAGI. The CDR3 totals 14 residues. The CDR3 DNA reads TGTGCCAGCAGCCTCGAGGGTAGCAGGAACATTCAGTACTTC. It specifies CASSLEGSRNIQYF.

This chain uses TRBV4-3 with TRBJ2-1; no definite D call. The CDR3 is 13 residues long. Germline-derived CDR1 and CDR2 are LGHNA and YSLEER. The V and J ends lost 0 bases and 5 bases respectively, with 5 bases between them. CDR3 nucleotide sequence: TGCGCCAGCAGCCAAGATCTCAACAATGAGCAGTTCTTC. This codes for CASSQDLNNEQFF.

This sequence joins TRBV11-2 and TRBJ1-1; D perhaps matches TRBD1 (5 bases). Trimming pared 2 bases from V and 2 bases from J, leaving 12 bases between. Germline V CDR1 and CDR2: SGHAT, FQNNGV. This CDR3 has 15 residues. DNA of the CDR3: TGTGCCAGCAGCTTAATGATAGGGGAAAACACTGAAGCTTTCTTT. Protein: CASSLMIGENTEAFF. Looking up the rest from reference TRBV11-2 and TRBJ1-1 gives the full variable domain: EAGVAQSPRYKIIEKRQSVAFWCNPISGHATLYWYQQILGQGPKLLIQFQNNGVVDDSQLPKDRFSAERLKGVDSTLKIQPAKLEDSAVYLCASSLMIGENTEAFFGQGTRLTVV.